Each of the 2 T cell receptor beta chains below was sequenced from the same sample in a study of blood T cell repertoires in COVID-19. Sequencing was performed with immunoSEQ multiplex PCR; in TCRdb, only in-frame clones are kept and a portion is missing. The sample includes around 220,000 clones, around 80% seen only once; the top ten take 10%. Sequenced: peripheral blood. All receptors derive from an elderly woman with acute or convalescent COVID-19.

The chain employs TRBV9 and TRBJ2-1; the match to TRBD2 covers 9 bases. Germline CDR1 reads SGDLS; CDR2 reads YYNGEE. CDR3 length equals 16 residues. V trimming: 0 bases; J trimming: 3 bases; junction bases outside the gene matches: 4. CDR3 nucleotides: TGTGCCAGCAGCGTAGGTAGCGGGAGTTACTACAATGAGCAGTTCTTC. This gives the protein CASSVGSGSYYNEQFF.

A single count supports this clone. The chain employs TRBV2 and TRBJ2-5; TRBD2 aligns across 14 bases. CDR1 SNHLY and CDR2 FYNNEI come from the germline V gene. The CDR3 consists of 16 residues. With V trimmed by 8 bases and J by 5 bases, 10 bases remained unmatched. CDR3 DNA: TGTGCCAGCGGCTCGACTAGCGGGGGGGCCCCGGAGACCCAGTACTTC. Translated: CASGSTSGGAPETQYF.